The 11 T cell receptor beta chains below were found in one sample sequenced in a study of radiation and T cells in renal cell carcinoma. The sample's time point: blood 2 weeks post-SBRT. The treatment denotes: 15 Gy SBRT to primary tumor, nephrectomy 4 weeks later. Sequenced by immunoSEQ multiplex PCR; TCRdb stores in-frame clones only, minus some. The sample contains about 150,000 clones, 80% to 90% of which appear only once. The specimen comprised blood, sampled from a patient whose treatment included radiotherapy and nephrectomy. The receptors stem from a woman in her fifties or sixties with renal cell carcinoma.

This chain uses TRBV19 with TRBJ2-6; 7 nucleotides agree with TRBD2. The CDR3 sequence is 15 residues long. V gave up 4 bases and J gave up 3 bases; unmatched junction bases: 3. Germline CDR1 is LNHDA and CDR2 is SQIVND (reference sequence). The CDR3 bases are TGTGCCAGTAGTAAGGGACTATATGGGGCCAACGTCCTGACTTTC. This codes for CASSKGLYGANVLTF.

The rearrangement joins TRBV20-1 to TRBJ1-1; D gene unclear. CDR3 size: 11 residues. V shed 5 bases and J shed 1 base, with 5 bases lying between them. Germline V gene data show CDR1 as DFQATT and CDR2 as SNEGSKA (reference sequence). CDR3 protein: CSAWANTEAFF. The CDR3 bases are TGCAGTGCTTGGGCGAACACTGAAGCTTTCTTT.

The rearrangement uses TRBV7-3 and TRBJ1-2, with D hard to call. The CDR3 totals 13 residues. Germline CDR1 is SGHTA and CDR2 is FQGTGA. V was cut by 5 bases and J by 6 bases, with 13 bases left in between. CDR3: CASSPGGSNGYTF. The CDR3 coding sequence is TGTGCCAGCAGCCCTGGCGGATCAAATGGCTACACCTTC.

The J gene is TRBJ1-6, the V gene TRBV5-1, with D uncertain. The V gene lost 5 bases and the J gene lost 7 bases, with 13 bases spanning the gap. This CDR3 region has 14 residues. Germline CDR1 is SGHRS and CDR2 is YFSETQ. CDR3 sequence: CASSSDSRNSPLHF. DNA of the CDR3: TGCGCCAGCAGTTCCGACTCGAGGAATTCACCCCTCCACTTT. The full variable domain, in which reference TRBV5-1 and TRBJ1-6 provide the parts outside the CDR3, is KAGVTQTPRYLIKTRGQQVTLSCSPISGHRSVSWYQQTPGQGLQFLFEYFSETQRNKGNFPGRFSGRQFSNSRSEMNVSTLELGDSALYLCASSSDSRNSPLHFGNGTRLTVT.

The rearrangement links TRBV15 to TRBJ1-3; 9 bases fit TRBD1. The CDR3 length is 19 residues. Germline CDR1 LNHNV, CDR2 YYDKDF (reference sequence). J gave up 1 base and V 1 base, and 11 bases lay outside the gene matches. CDR3 sequence reads: CATSRGPAGQGGSGNTIYF. DNA for the CDR3: TGTGCCACCAGCAGAGGACCTGCGGGACAGGGTGGTTCTGGAAACACCATATATTTT.

This chain uses TRBV19 with TRBJ2-7; 8 nucleotides match TRBD1. The trim removed 10 bases at V and 1 base at J, leaving 6 bases unmatched. This CDR3 contains 13 residues. Germline V lookup: CDR1 LNHDA, CDR2 SQIVND (reference sequence). CDR3 sequence (DNA): TGTGCCACCCTCCGGACAGGGTCCTACGAGCAGTACTTC. Translating it yields CATLRTGSYEQYF.

The count of this clone is one. The V and J genes are TRBV5-1 and TRBJ2-7, with 7 bases lining up with TRBD1. The V and J ends lost 1 base and 7 bases, in that order; junction bases with no gene match: 8. The CDR3 consists of 14 residues. The germline CDR1 and CDR2 sequences are SGHRS and YFSETQ. This CDR3 is CASSLSQGVGEQYF. DNA for the CDR3: TGCGCCAGCAGCTTGAGTCAGGGGGTAGGGGAGCAGTACTTC.

This chain connects TRBV9 to TRBJ2-5, with D perhaps matching TRBD2 (5 bases). The CDR3 runs 15 residues. V lost 5 bases and J lost 2, with 16 bases in between. Germline V lookup: CDR1 SGDLS, CDR2 YYNGEE. CDR3 amino acids: CASSEGGMPQETQYF. CDR3 nucleotide sequence: TGTGCCAGCAGTGAGGGTGGGATGCCTCAAGAGACCCAGTACTTC.

The chain employs TRBV2 and TRBJ1-2; TRBD1 aligns across 9 bases. V trimming: 7 bases; J trimming: 4 bases; junction bases outside the gene matches: 4. Looked up from germline, CDR1 is SNHLY and CDR2 is FYNNEI. The CDR3 loop spans 13 amino acids. The CDR3 DNA sequence: TGTGCCAGCAAACAGGGGGCTGGCTATGGCTACACCTTC. Translation: CASKQGAGYGYTF.

The DNA of the CDR3 is TGTGCCACCAGCAGAGAACTAATCACAGATACGCAGTATTTT. It yields the protein CATSRELITDTQYF. This chain links TRBV15 with TRBJ2-3; D gene unclear. The germline gives CDR1 LNHNV, CDR2 YYDKDF (reference sequence). The length of the CDR3 is 14 residues. Trimming stripped 0 bases from V and 2 bases from J, with 6 bases between.

V and J are TRBV15 and TRBJ1-2, with D tentatively TRBD1 (5 bases). Per the germline V gene, CDR1 is LNHNV and CDR2 is YYDKDF (reference sequence). V lost 5 bases and J 6 bases, leaving 10 bases between the germline ends. This CDR3 has 12 residues. The CDR3 coding sequence is TGTGCCACCAGCGGCCAGGGAGATGGCTACACCTTC. Amino acid sequence: CATSGQGDGYTF.